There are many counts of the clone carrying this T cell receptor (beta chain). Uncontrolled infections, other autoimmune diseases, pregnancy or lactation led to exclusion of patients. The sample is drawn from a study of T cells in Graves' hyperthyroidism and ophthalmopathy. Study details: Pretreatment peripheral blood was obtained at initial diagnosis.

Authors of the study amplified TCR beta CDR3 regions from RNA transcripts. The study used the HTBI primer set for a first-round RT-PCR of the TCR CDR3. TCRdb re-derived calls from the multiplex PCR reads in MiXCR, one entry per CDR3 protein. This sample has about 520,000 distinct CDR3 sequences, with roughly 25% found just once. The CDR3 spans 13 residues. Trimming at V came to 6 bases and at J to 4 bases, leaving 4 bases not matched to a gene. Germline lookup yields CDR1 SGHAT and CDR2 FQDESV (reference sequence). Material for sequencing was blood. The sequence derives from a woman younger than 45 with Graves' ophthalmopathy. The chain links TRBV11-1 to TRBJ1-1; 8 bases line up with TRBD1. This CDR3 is CASSRQGITEAFF. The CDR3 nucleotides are TGTGCCAGCAGTCGACAGGGGATCACTGAAGCTTTCTTT. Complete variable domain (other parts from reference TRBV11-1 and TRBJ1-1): EAEVAQSPRYKITEKSQAVAFWCDPISGHATLYWYRQILGQGPELLVQFQDESVVDDSQLPKDRFSAERLKGVDSTLKIQPAELGDSAMYLCASSRQGITEAFFGQGTRLTVV.